This is a list of T cell receptor beta chains from one sample in a study of cytomegalovirus exposure and HLA in healthy donors. Method: immunoSEQ multiplex PCR; TCRdb's copy keeps in-frame clones and lacks some. Of around 200,000 clones listed, 65% to 85% were seen once; the top ten hold roughly 1.5%. The specimen was PBMCs. Every receptor here comes from a woman younger than 30 in good health and CMV-seronegative. CDR3s include the opening cysteine and the closing phenylalanine or tryptophan. Each record gives: clone size, D gene, J gene, V gene, CDR3 protein, CDR3 DNA. A D gene is named only where the DNA matches it firmly. Only part of the rows carry a size: once, few, many, or a class if the clone is expanded.

clone_size: NA; d_call: NA; j_call: TRBJ1-2; v_call: TRBV5-8; cdr3_aa: CASSFRTSNYGYTF; cdr3_nt: TGTGCCAGCAGCTTTCGCACTTCTAACTATGGCTACACCTTC
clone_size: NA; d_call: NA; j_call: TRBJ1-6; v_call: TRBV7-3; cdr3_aa: CASSLTANSPLHF; cdr3_nt: TGTGCCAGCAGCTTAACGGCTAATTCACCCCTCCACTTT
clone_size: NA; d_call: NA; j_call: TRBJ2-1; v_call: TRBV7-8; cdr3_aa: CASSTGGQILSEQFF; cdr3_nt: TGTGCCAGCAGCACCGGGGGACAGATCCTTTCAGAGCAGTTCTTC
clone_size: once; d_call: TRBD2; j_call: TRBJ2-1; v_call: TRBV6-1; cdr3_aa: CASAIGGGAYNEQFF; cdr3_nt: TGTGCCAGCGCGATCGGGGGGGGCGCCTACAATGAGCAGTTCTTC
clone_size: NA; d_call: NA; j_call: TRBJ1-1; v_call: TRBV5-1; cdr3_aa: CASSSYPGEVTGTEAFF; cdr3_nt: TGCGCCAGCAGTAGCTATCCAGGGGAAGTGACCGGCACTGAAGCTTTCTTT
clone_size: NA; d_call: NA; j_call: TRBJ1-2; v_call: TRBV29-1; cdr3_aa: CSVERATGYTF; cdr3_nt: TGCAGCGTTGAGAGGGCGACCGGCTACACCTTC
clone_size: NA; d_call: NA; j_call: TRBJ1-3; v_call: TRBV1; cdr3_aa: CTSSQFCSGVNTIYF; cdr3_nt: TGCACCAGCAGCCAATTTTGTTCAGGGGTAAACACCATATATTTT
clone_size: NA; d_call: NA; j_call: TRBJ1-2; v_call: TRBV14; cdr3_aa: CASSHGPAGYTF; cdr3_nt: TGTGCCAGCAGCCATGGGCCAGCCGGCTACACCTTC
clone_size: once; d_call: NA; j_call: TRBJ1-4; v_call: TRBV19; cdr3_aa: CASGWAHNEKLFF; cdr3_nt: TGTGCCAGCGGATGGGCTCATAATGAAAAACTGTTTTTT
clone_size: NA; d_call: NA; j_call: TRBJ1-4; v_call: TRBV5-4; cdr3_aa: CASSSQGTNEKLFF; cdr3_nt: TGTGCCAGCAGCTCGCAGGGGACTAATGAAAAACTGTTTTTT
clone_size: NA; d_call: TRBD1; j_call: TRBJ1-1; v_call: TRBV19; cdr3_aa: CASRQGRFTEAFF; cdr3_nt: TGTGCCAGTAGACAGGGGAGGTTCACTGAAGCTTTCTTT
clone_size: NA; d_call: TRBD2; j_call: TRBJ2-1; v_call: TRBV2; cdr3_aa: CASIQAWGGNEQFF; cdr3_nt: TGTGCCAGCATCCAAGCGTGGGGGGGGAATGAGCAGTTCTTC
clone_size: NA; d_call: NA; j_call: TRBJ2-7; v_call: TRBV4-2; cdr3_aa: CASSQAEGLYEQYF; cdr3_nt: TGTGCCAGCAGCCAAGCGGAGGGTCTCTACGAGCAGTACTTC
clone_size: NA; d_call: NA; j_call: TRBJ1-5; v_call: TRBV4-2; cdr3_aa: CASSQDGGDQPQHF; cdr3_nt: TGTGCCAGCAGCCAAGACGGGGGGGATCAGCCCCAGCATTTT
clone_size: NA; d_call: NA; j_call: TRBJ2-7; v_call: TRBV7-9; cdr3_aa: CASSQTPGPYEQYF; cdr3_nt: TGTGCCAGCAGCCAAACACCTGGGCCCTACGAGCAGTACTTC
clone_size: NA; d_call: TRBD1; j_call: TRBJ1-2; v_call: TRBV5-1; cdr3_aa: CASSASTGTANYGYTF; cdr3_nt: TGCGCCAGCAGCGCAAGTACCGGGACAGCTAACTATGGCTACACCTTC
clone_size: NA; d_call: NA; j_call: TRBJ2-1; v_call: TRBV14; cdr3_aa: CASSPHDNFDEQFF; cdr3_nt: TGTGCCAGCAGCCCCCATGACAATTTCGATGAGCAGTTCTTC
clone_size: NA; d_call: TRBD1; j_call: TRBJ2-7; v_call: TRBV28; cdr3_aa: CASSFRGQGTYEQYF; cdr3_nt: TGTGCCAGCAGTTTTAGGGGACAGGGAACCTACGAGCAGTACTTC
clone_size: NA; d_call: NA; j_call: TRBJ1-2; v_call: TRBV6-5; cdr3_aa: CASSYLGGLYGYTF; cdr3_nt: TGTGCCAGCAGTTATTTGGGAGGACTCTATGGCTACACCTTC
clone_size: once; d_call: NA; j_call: TRBJ1-1; v_call: TRBV19; cdr3_aa: CASSLRTPNTEAFF; cdr3_nt: TGTGCCAGTAGTTTGAGGACACCGAACACTGAAGCTTTCTTT
clone_size: NA; d_call: TRBD1; j_call: TRBJ2-7; v_call: TRBV7-9; cdr3_aa: CASSLGQGNYEQYF; cdr3_nt: TGTGCCAGCAGCTTAGGACAGGGGAACTACGAGCAGTACTTC
clone_size: NA; d_call: NA; j_call: TRBJ2-3; v_call: TRBV18; cdr3_aa: CASSPPRVTDTQYF; cdr3_nt: TGTGCCAGCTCACCACCCAGGGTTACAGATACGCAGTATTTT
clone_size: NA; d_call: NA; j_call: TRBJ2-7; v_call: TRBV30; cdr3_aa: CACIILRSYEQYF; cdr3_nt: TGTGCCTGCATTATACTCCGCTCCTACGAGCAGTACTTC
clone_size: NA; d_call: TRBD1; j_call: TRBJ1-5; v_call: TRBV27; cdr3_aa: CASSYSTGGHQPQHF; cdr3_nt: TGTGCCAGCAGTTATTCGACAGGGGGCCATCAGCCCCAGCATTTT
clone_size: few; d_call: TRBD1; j_call: TRBJ1-2; v_call: TRBV15; cdr3_aa: CATSRAGTGNGYTF; cdr3_nt: TGTGCCACCAGCAGAGCCGGGACAGGCAATGGCTACACCTTC
clone_size: NA; d_call: NA; j_call: TRBJ1-3; v_call: TRBV2; cdr3_aa: CASSGGRNTIYF; cdr3_nt: TGTGCCAGCAGTGGAGGGAGAAACACCATATATTTT
clone_size: NA; d_call: NA; j_call: TRBJ1-1; v_call: TRBV9; cdr3_aa: CASSKGPNTEAFF; cdr3_nt: TGTGCCAGCAGCAAGGGGCCGAACACTGAAGCTTTCTTT
clone_size: NA; d_call: NA; j_call: TRBJ1-1; v_call: TRBV28; cdr3_aa: CASSLGQNTEAFF; cdr3_nt: TGTGCCAGCAGTTTGGGGCAGAACACTGAAGCTTTCTTT
clone_size: NA; d_call: NA; j_call: TRBJ2-3; v_call: TRBV5-6; cdr3_aa: CASSWGGRDIVDTQYF; cdr3_nt: TGTGCCAGCAGCTGGGGGGGACGGGACATCGTAGATACGCAGTATTTT
clone_size: NA; d_call: NA; j_call: TRBJ2-2; v_call: TRBV6-4; cdr3_aa: CASSETGTSNTGELFF; cdr3_nt: TGTGCCAGCAGTGAAACCGGGACATCTAACACCGGGGAGCTGTTTTTT
clone_size: once; d_call: TRBD2; j_call: TRBJ2-7; v_call: TRBV5-1; cdr3_aa: CASSLLAGVYYEQYF; cdr3_nt: TGCGCCAGCAGCCTACTAGCGGGAGTTTACTACGAGCAGTACTTC
clone_size: NA; d_call: NA; j_call: TRBJ1-3; v_call: TRBV19; cdr3_aa: CASSISEAGNTIYF; cdr3_nt: TGTGCCAGTAGTATATCAGAAGCTGGAAACACCATATATTTT
clone_size: NA; d_call: NA; j_call: TRBJ2-7; v_call: TRBV13; cdr3_aa: CASSLLGTPYEQYF; cdr3_nt: TGTGCCAGCAGCTTATTGGGGACACCTTACGAGCAGTACTTC
clone_size: NA; d_call: NA; j_call: TRBJ1-3; v_call: TRBV6-1; cdr3_aa: CASSEGIYSGNTIYF; cdr3_nt: TGTGCCAGCAGTGAAGGCATCTACTCTGGAAACACCATATATTTT
clone_size: NA; d_call: NA; j_call: TRBJ1-1; v_call: TRBV7-2; cdr3_aa: CASSLAQPTEAFF; cdr3_nt: TGTGCCAGCAGCTTAGCACAGCCCACTGAAGCTTTCTTT